This T cell receptor (beta chain) was recorded in a study of blood T cell repertoires in COVID-19. Looking at the study overall: Spain, Italy and the United States supplied samples that represented acute and convalescent COVID-19. PBMCs, B-cell-depleted T cells, or T cells provided the cDNA or gDNA that made up the material.

Germline-derived CDR1 and CDR2 are LNHNV and YYDKDF (reference sequence). V was cut by 3 bases and J by 7 bases, with 18 bases left in between. The CDR3 is made up of 16 amino acids. Recruited during active infection, patients (from Seattle) were subsequently followed longitudinally. Original handling: Quantification of nucleated cells was approximated via reference gene primer amplification. Clones were sequenced by immunoSEQ multiplex PCR, and TCRdb holds only the in-frame ones, with some missing. That table supplies the V and J calls and clone size; D and trimming were determined from the DNA. Found here are about half a million clones, 89% of them singletons; the top ten hold over 0.7%. This clone was seen once.

Source material: peripheral blood. This receptor was obtained from a man between 18 and 29 years old with COVID-19, enrolled during active disease. V gene TRBV15 combines with J gene TRBJ1-4; D not resolved. CDR3 protein: CATSRSLRNGIEKLFF. The CDR3 DNA follows: TGTGCCACCAGCAGGTCCCTCCGGAACGGGATTGAAAAACTGTTTTTT.